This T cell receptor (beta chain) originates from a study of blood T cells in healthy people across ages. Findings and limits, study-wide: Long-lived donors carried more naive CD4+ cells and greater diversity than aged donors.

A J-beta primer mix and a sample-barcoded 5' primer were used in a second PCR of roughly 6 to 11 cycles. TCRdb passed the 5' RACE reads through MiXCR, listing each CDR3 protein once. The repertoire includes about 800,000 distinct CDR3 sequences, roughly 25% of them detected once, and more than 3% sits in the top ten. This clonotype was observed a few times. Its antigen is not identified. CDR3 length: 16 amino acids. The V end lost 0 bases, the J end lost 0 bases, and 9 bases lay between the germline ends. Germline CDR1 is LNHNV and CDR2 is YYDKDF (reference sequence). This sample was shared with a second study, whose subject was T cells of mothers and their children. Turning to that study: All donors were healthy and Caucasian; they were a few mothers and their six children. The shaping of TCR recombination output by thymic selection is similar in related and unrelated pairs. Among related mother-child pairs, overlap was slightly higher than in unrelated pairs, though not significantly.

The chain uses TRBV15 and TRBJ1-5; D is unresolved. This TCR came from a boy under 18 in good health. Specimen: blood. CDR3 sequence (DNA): TGTGCCACCAGCAGAGATGTAGGGTATAGCAATCAGCCCCAGCATTTT. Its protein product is CATSRDVGYSNQPQHF.